Below, 5 T cell receptor beta chains from the same sample are listed, as sequenced in a study of regulatory T cells in long-lasting Graves disease. Researchers made TCR beta libraries by using iRepertoire HTBI primers and running Arm-PCR on CDR3 regions. A single record per CDR3 protein comes from TCRdb applying MiXCR to the multiplex PCR reads. The data contain 530,000 or so distinct CDR3 sequences, approximately 12% of them singletons. Time point of the sample: newly diagnosed GD, antithyroid drugs for less than 3 months. PBMC-extracted RNA yielded the TCR library. These same data were also listed under a study on T cells in Graves' hyperthyroidism and ophthalmopathy.

This specimen consisted of peripheral blood mononuclear cells (PBMCs), obtained at new diagnosis, from a patient treated with antithyroid drugs. These receptors all come from a man aged 25 to 40 with Graves disease.

This clonotype was detected a few times. A single base is all that separates this from a far larger clone, so a read error is likely. V usage is TRBV12-3 or TRBV12-4 and J usage is TRBJ2-3, with TRBD2 identical over 9 bases. Germline trimming cut 6 bases from V and 1 base from J; bases unmatched to any gene: 11. The CDR3 extends over 17 amino acids. As DNA, the CDR3 is TGTGCCAGCAGCCCCCCGAGCGGGAGGCTCGGCACAGATACGCAGTATTTT. It yields the protein CASSPPSGRLGTDTQYF.

As for this clonotype: This could be a read error, since a much larger clone is one nucleotide away. The CDR3 does not close with the conserved phenylalanine or tryptophan, likely indicating a read error. The chain is built from TRBV20-1 and TRBJ2-5; a weak D match, TRBD2 (7 bases). The CDR3 loop spans 16 amino acids. CDR1 and CDR2 from the germline V gene are DFQATT and SNEGSKA (reference sequence). V lost 5 bases and J lost 3, with 22 bases in between. CDR3: CSAFPFTWGGKETQYL. The CDR3 DNA reads TGCAGTGCTTTCCCATTTACTTGGGGGGGCAAAGAGACCCAGTACTTA.

This clonotype was counted many times. The chain combines TRBV28 with TRBJ2-3, with 8 bases aligning to TRBD2. With V trimmed by 7 bases and J by 7 bases, 10 bases remained unmatched. Per germline, CDR1 MDHEN and CDR2 SYDVKM. The CDR3 spans 14 residues. The CDR3 protein is CASKALAGGHTQYF. Written as DNA, the CDR3 is TGTGCCAGCAAAGCGCTGGCGGGAGGTCATACGCAGTATTTT.

This clonotype was counted ten times or more. The chain carries TRBV12-3 or TRBV12-4 and TRBJ2-3, with 13 bases that match TRBD2. The V gene end was trimmed by 2 bases and the J gene end by 0 bases; junction bases not matched to a gene: 14. CDR3 length: 21 residues. The CDR3 coding sequence is TGTGCCAGCAGTTTAAACTCCCGGGGACTAGCGGGGTTTTCTAGCACAGATACGCAGTATTTT. Protein product: CASSLNSRGLAGFSSTDTQYF.

With respect to this clonotype: This likely traces to a read error, being one base from a far larger clone. V usage is TRBV6-4 and J usage is TRBJ1-1; D might be TRBD1 (5 bases). The CDR3 is 13 amino acids. Germline assignment: CDR1 MRHNA and CDR2 SNTAGT. In DNA, the CDR3 is TGTGCCAGCAGTTACGTGGCGGGGACTGAAGCTTACTTT. As protein: CASSYVAGTEAYF.